One T cell receptor (beta chain) is described in this entry. The antigen is undetermined. One end of the junction does not line up with germline, which may come from a read error. This CDR3 contains 16 residues. Looked up from germline, CDR1 is SGHRS and CDR2 is YFSETQ. The data stem from a study of cytomegalovirus exposure and HLA in healthy donors. The study, taken as a whole, reports: In a later analysis, productive TCRs from donors in an Asian-associated ancestry cluster reportedly carried fewer N-insertions than the cohort mean.

PCR involved 60 Vbeta and 13 Jbeta primers. TCRdb's copy holds only in-frame clones and misses some; the assay was immunoSEQ multiplex PCR. The sample yields about 130,000 clones, 82% seen once. Sequencing was carried out using PBMCs. This rearrangement joins TRBV5-1 to TRBJ2-2; TRBD2 might be the D (6 bases). The receptor's source is a male donor in good health and CMV-seropositive. CDR3 loop: CASSVGTDLTTGGLFF. The CDR3, as DNA: TGCGCCAGCAGCGTAGGGACGGACCTTACCACCGGGGGGCTGTTTTTT.